This T cell receptor (beta chain) is from a study of blood T cell repertoires in COVID-19. The germline V gene encodes CDR1 ENHRY and CDR2 SYGVKD. The CDR3 spans 14 residues. Between the trimmed V and J ends, which lost 6 bases and 3 bases, there was a span of 14 bases. As handled by the study authors: Cell counts per sample came from amplifying reference gene primers. Here immunoSEQ multiplex PCR was the method, and the copy in TCRdb shows in-frame clones only, minus some. Clone size and the V and J calls come from that table; the DNA yielded D and trimming. Of some 290,000 clones listed, 90% are singletons. The study recruited people aged 18 to 89 years across around 24 US areas.

The TCR originated in a woman aged 30 to 39 who had been exposed to COVID-19. Material for sequencing was PBMCs or T cells enriched from blood (not recorded which). The J gene is TRBJ1-1, the V gene TRBV10-3, with a tentative D call TRBD1 (6 bases). CDR3 in amino acids: CAIRDRDTYTEAFF. The CDR3 DNA reads TGTGCCATCAGGGATAGGGACACCTACACTGAAGCTTTCTTT.